The next 25 T cell receptor beta chains were all read from a single sample in a study of blood T cell repertoires in COVID-19. Repertoires were generated with immunoSEQ multiplex PCR, while TCRdb's copy carries only in-frame clones and drops some. Of under 200,000 clones in the sample, 86% were seen once. Sequencing was done on a sample of PBMCs or T cells enriched from blood (not recorded which). The receptors stem from a man aged 35-49 years with acute COVID-19.

This clone was counted once. J is TRBJ1-5 and V is TRBV6-5; no reliable D call. CDR3 length equals 14 residues. Trimming stripped 6 bases from V and 6 bases from J, with 15 bases between. Germline CDR1 is MNHEY and CDR2 is SVGAGI. CDR3 residues: CASRAARESQPQHF. CDR3 DNA: TGTGCCAGCAGGGCCGCCCGGGAGAGTCAGCCCCAGCATTTT.

The rearrangement links TRBV11-3 to TRBJ2-3, with 10 bases that match TRBD2. This CDR3 is 15 amino acids long. The ends lost 4 bases at V and 2 bases at J; junction bases unmatched: 3. CDR1 SGHNT and CDR2 YENEEA come from the germline V gene. The CDR3 DNA reads as TGTGCCAGCAGCTCAGGACTAGCGGCCACAGATACGCAGTATTTT. Encoded protein: CASSSGLAATDTQYF.

The chain employs TRBV30 and TRBJ2-7; the D is unclear. CDR1 is GTSNPN and CDR2 is SVGIG in the germline V gene (reference sequence). V lost 3 bases and J lost 3, with 6 bases in between. The CDR3 has 11 residues. For the CDR3, the DNA is TGTGCCTGGAGGAAGCGCTACGAGCAGTACTTC. Protein: CAWRKRYEQYF. The whole variable domain, filled in from reference TRBV30 and TRBJ2-7, reads SQTIHQWPATLVQPVGSPLSLECTVEGTSNPNLYWYRQAAGRGLQLLFYSVGIGQISSEVPQNLSASRPQDRQFILSSKKLLLSDSGFYLCAWRKRYEQYFGPGTRLTVT.

The V call is TRBV11-2, the J call TRBJ2-7; no firm D call. V lost 10 bases and J 2 bases, leaving 18 bases between the germline ends. Germline V gene sequence: CDR1 SGHAT, CDR2 FQNNGV. This CDR3 contains 14 residues. CDR3 in amino acids: CATLRLGDTYEQYF. CDR3 bases: TGTGCCACCTTGAGGCTCGGAGATACCTACGAGCAGTACTTC.

The V gene is TRBV2, the J gene TRBJ2-2, with D maybe TRBD1 (5 bases). The CDR3 covers 14 residues. Germline V gene sequence: CDR1 SNHLY, CDR2 FYNNEI. Trimming took 6 bases from V and 0 from J, leaving 8 bases between them. The CDR3 bases are TGTGCCAGCAGAGACAGTTCGAACACCGGGGAGCTGTTTTTT. This encodes CASRDSSNTGELFF.

The chain recombines TRBV28 with TRBJ2-7; no firm D call. Germline V gene data show CDR1 as MDHEN and CDR2 as SYDVKM. With 2 bases removed from V and 4 bases from J, the gap between germline ends came to 9 bases. This CDR3 contains 13 residues. CDR3 coding DNA: TGTGCCAGCAGTTTACAGTCTCCTTACGAGCAGTACTTC. Protein product: CASSLQSPYEQYF.

The V and J genes are TRBV6-1 and TRBJ2-1, with D uncertain. CDR1 is MNHNS and CDR2 is SASEGT in the germline V gene. CDR3 length: 14 amino acids. The V end lost 2 bases, the J end lost 3 bases, and 8 bases lay between the germline ends. The CDR3 region is CASSELASYNEQFF. As DNA, the CDR3 is TGTGCCAGCAGTGAACTTGCCAGCTACAATGAGCAGTTCTTC.

The V call is TRBV6-5, the J call TRBJ2-2; D is ambiguous. Germline lookup yields CDR1 MNHEY and CDR2 SVGAGI. V lost 6 bases and J lost 5, with 16 bases in between. The CDR3 has 15 amino acids. Here the CDR3 DNA reads TGTGCCAGCAGCGTTCTTGTTAGTGAAACCGGGGAGCTGTTTTTT. Residues: CASSVLVSETGELFF.

This chain uses TRBV7-8 with TRBJ2-7; 7 bases match TRBD1. The V and J ends lost 5 bases and 4 bases, in that order; junction bases with no gene match: 5. Looked up from germline, CDR1 is SGHVS and CDR2 is FQNEAQ. The CDR3 contains 13 residues. The CDR3 nucleotides are TGTGCCAGCAGCGGTGGCAGGGGGTACGAGCAGTACTTC. Translating gives CASSGGRGYEQYF.

The chain uses TRBV9 and TRBJ2-7; TRBD2 might be the D (5 bases). Trimming took 1 base from V and 1 from J, leaving 12 bases between them. This CDR3 comprises 15 residues. From germline, CDR1 is SGDLS and CDR2 YYNGEE. The CDR3 here is CASSVTAGKSYEQYF. CDR3 DNA sequence: TGTGCCAGCAGCGTAACTGCGGGTAAATCCTACGAGCAGTACTTC.

This clone appeared a few times. Different DNA sequences within this sample yield the same CDR3. V usage is TRBV6-5 and J usage is TRBJ1-1; D unclear. Trimming pared 0 bases from V and 4 bases from J, leaving 6 bases between. Germline V lookup: CDR1 MNHEY, CDR2 SVGAGI. The CDR3 spans 13 residues. The chain's CDR3 is CASSYSRGTEAFF. CDR3 nucleotide sequence: TGTGCCAGCAGTTACTCACGGGGCACTGAAGCTTTCTTT.

The genes are TRBV28 and TRBJ2-3, with a weak D call TRBD2 (5 bases). The length of the CDR3 is 16 residues. The germline V gene has CDR1 MDHEN and CDR2 SYDVKM. Trimming cost V 0 bases and J 0 bases, with 10 bases left between them. CDR3 in DNA: TGTGCCAGCAGTTTATGGACCCAGCGGAGCACAGATACGCAGTATTTT. Translated, it gives CASSLWTQRSTDTQYF.

The rearrangement uses TRBV5-1 and TRBJ2-5; D is unresolved. This CDR3 spans 14 amino acids. Germline V gene data show CDR1 as SGHRS and CDR2 as YFSETQ. Trimming removed 4 bases at V and 3 bases at J, with 13 bases between. The CDR3 loop reads CASSLSSLKETQYF. The CDR3 DNA reads as TGCGCCAGCAGCCTATCCTCTTTGAAAGAGACCCAGTACTTC. The full variable domain, in which reference TRBV5-1 and TRBJ2-5 provide the parts outside the CDR3, is KAGVTQTPRYLIKTRGQQVTLSCSPISGHRSVSWYQQTPGQGLQFLFEYFSETQRNKGNFPGRFSGRQFSNSRSEMNVSTLELGDSALYLCASSLSSLKETQYFGPGTRLLVL.

V and J are TRBV6-5 and TRBJ2-7, with D maybe TRBD1 (5 bases). Germline loops: CDR1 MNHEY, CDR2 SVGAGI. V lost 4 bases and J 3 bases, leaving 13 bases between the germline ends. The CDR3 runs to 14 residues. DNA of the CDR3: TGTGCCAGCAGTTTCCAGGGTCTGGACTACGAGCAGTACTTC. Translated: CASSFQGLDYEQYF.

The chain employs TRBV7-9 and TRBJ2-1, with a tentative D call TRBD1 (6 bases). The V end lost 5 bases, the J end lost 7 bases, and 24 bases lay between the germline ends. Germline loops: CDR1 SEHNR, CDR2 FQNEAQ (reference sequence). The CDR3 runs 17 residues. The CDR3 sequence is CASSPTTGTRVRNEQFF. The CDR3 DNA reads as TGTGCCAGCAGCCCTACTACCGGGACACGGGTGCGGAATGAGCAGTTCTTC.

The V gene is TRBV3-1 (or the pseudogene TRBV3-2), the J gene TRBJ2-1, with 8 bases aligning to TRBD2. The CDR3 runs to 18 residues. Per the germline V gene, CDR1 is LGHDT and CDR2 is YNNKEL (reference sequence). J was trimmed by 2 bases and V by 0 bases; bases with no gene match: 9. This CDR3 is CASSQEGPLAEPYNEQFF. Written as DNA, the CDR3 is TGTGCCAGCAGCCAAGAGGGCCCACTAGCGGAGCCCTACAATGAGCAGTTCTTC.

V is TRBV5-1 and J is TRBJ1-3; perhaps TRBD1 as D (6 bases). The CDR3 contains 17 residues. Trimming shortened V by 2 bases and J by 0 bases, and 15 bases separated the two germline ends. Germline V gene data show CDR1 as SGHRS and CDR2 as YFSETQ. The DNA for the CDR3 is TGCGCCAGCAGCTTTTCTGGACAGAGAGACTCTGGAAACACCATATATTTT. As protein: CASSFSGQRDSGNTIYF.

The chain recombines TRBV12-3 or TRBV12-4 with TRBJ1-6; D call uncertain. The CDR3 consists of 12 residues. With 6 bases removed from V and 16 bases from J, the gap between germline ends came to 16 bases. This CDR3 is CASSPLPVRLHF. The CDR3 nucleotides are TGTGCCAGCAGCCCCCTCCCGGTGAGACTCCACTTT.

V gene TRBV27 combines with J gene TRBJ1-5; D is unclear. This CDR3 region has 15 residues. Trimming shortened V by 3 bases and J by 7 bases, and 16 bases separated the two germline ends. The germline gives CDR1 MNHEY, CDR2 SMNVEV (reference sequence). The CDR3 DNA sequence: TGTGCCAGCAGTTTCTCCACCGGAGGCAGGCAGCCCCAGCATTTT. It encodes CASSFSTGGRQPQHF.

The genes are TRBV10-3 and TRBJ2-1, with D tentatively TRBD2 (5 bases). The CDR3 spans 11 residues. Trimming removed 0 bases from V and 15 bases from J, with 9 bases in between. Per germline, CDR1 ENHRY and CDR2 SYGVKD. Here the CDR3 reads CAISESDLWFF. CDR3 nucleotide sequence: TGTGCCATCAGTGAGTCGGACTTGTGGTTCTTC.

DNA of the CDR3: TGTGCCAGCAGTTTCTTTGGAGGGACGTACGAGCAGTACTTC. It specifies CASSFFGGTYEQYF. The chain recombines TRBV27 with TRBJ2-7, with D perhaps matching TRBD2 (6 bases). V was cut by 3 bases and J by 4 bases, with 13 bases left in between. The germline V gene has CDR1 MNHEY and CDR2 SMNVEV (reference sequence). The CDR3 has 14 amino acids.

The V gene is TRBV4-1, the J gene TRBJ2-2; D gene uncertain. The ends were cut back, 1 base at V and 7 bases at J, with 4 bases in the middle. Germline V gene sequence: CDR1 MGHRA, CDR2 YSYEKL. The CDR3 loop spans 12 amino acids. CDR3 in amino acids: CASSQGSGELFF. In DNA, the CDR3 is TGCGCCAGCAGCCAAGGTAGCGGGGAGCTGTTTTTT.

The gene calls are TRBV5-1 and TRBJ1-3, with TRBD1 matching over 8 bases. The CDR3 consists of 15 residues. V dropped 4 bases and J dropped 3; count of bases not matched to a gene: 6. Looked up from germline, CDR1 is SGHRS and CDR2 is YFSETQ. The DNA for the CDR3 is TGCGCCAGCAGCACTCAGGGGGCTGATGGAAACACCATATATTTT. Its translation is CASSTQGADGNTIYF. The variable domain in full, with the rest retrieved from reference TRBV5-1 and TRBJ1-3, is KAGVTQTPRYLIKTRGQQVTLSCSPISGHRSVSWYQQTPGQGLQFLFEYFSETQRNKGNFPGRFSGRQFSNSRSEMNVSTLELGDSALYLCASSTQGADGNTIYFGEGSWLTVV.

The chain recombines TRBV15 with TRBJ1-4, with D perhaps matching TRBD1 (6 bases). The CDR3 covers 15 residues. V was shortened by 0 bases and J by 8 bases, with 13 bases between the two germline ends. CDR1 and CDR2 from the germline V gene are LNHNV and YYDKDF (reference sequence). In nucleotides, the CDR3 is TGTGCCACCAGCAGAGAACAGGGAGGGGAGGAAAAACTGTTTTTT. Amino acid sequence: CATSREQGGEEKLFF.

The rearrangement links TRBV28 to TRBJ1-5; TRBD1 agrees at 10 bases. Trimming took 4 bases from V and 11 from J; bases not matched to a gene: 8. There are 14 residues in the CDR3. CDR1 MDHEN and CDR2 SYDVKM come from the germline V gene. In DNA form, the CDR3 reads TGTGCCAGCAGTTGGGGGGACAGGGGCACAGCCCAGCATTTT. Protein sequence: CASSWGDRGTAQHF.